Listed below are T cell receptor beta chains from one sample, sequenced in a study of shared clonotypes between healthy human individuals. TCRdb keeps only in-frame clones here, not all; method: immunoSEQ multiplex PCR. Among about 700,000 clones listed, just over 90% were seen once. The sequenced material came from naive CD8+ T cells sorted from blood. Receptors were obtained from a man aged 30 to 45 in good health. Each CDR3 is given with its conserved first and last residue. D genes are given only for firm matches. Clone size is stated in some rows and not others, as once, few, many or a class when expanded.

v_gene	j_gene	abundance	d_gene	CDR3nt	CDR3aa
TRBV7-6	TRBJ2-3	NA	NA	TGTGCCAGCAGCTTACTCGGCGGCCCTAGCACAGATACGCAGTATTTT	CASSLLGGPSTDTQYF
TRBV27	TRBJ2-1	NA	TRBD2	TGTGCCAGCGGCTCCGGGACTAGCGGGGTCTCCTACAATGAGCAGTTCTTC	CASGSGTSGVSYNEQFF
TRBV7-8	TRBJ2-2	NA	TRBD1	TGTGCCATCCCGGGACAGGGGTCGTCCGGGGAGCTGTTTTTT	CAIPGQGSSGELFF
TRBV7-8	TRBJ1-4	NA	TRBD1	TGTGCCAGCAGCCGGGACAGGCTGCTTAATGAAAAACTGTTTTTT	CASSRDRLLNEKLFF
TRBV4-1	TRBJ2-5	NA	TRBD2	TGCGCCAGCAGCCAAGCTAGCGGGGACCAAGAGACCCAGTACTTC	CASSQASGDQETQYF
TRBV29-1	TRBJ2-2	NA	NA	TGCAGCGCACAGCCAACCCTGAACACCGGGGAGCTGTTTTTT	CSAQPTLNTGELFF
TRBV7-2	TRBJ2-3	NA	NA	TGTGCCAGCAGCTTAGCGTGGAGGGGGAGCACAGATACGCAGTATTTT	CASSLAWRGSTDTQYF
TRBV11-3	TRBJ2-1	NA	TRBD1	TGTGCCAGCACCAGGACAGGGGACCATGAGCAGTTCTTC	CASTRTGDHEQFF
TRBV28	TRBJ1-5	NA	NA	TGTGCCAGCAGGATACAGGCAAACAATCAGCCCCAGCATTTT	CASRIQANNQPQHF
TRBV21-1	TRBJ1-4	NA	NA	TGTGCCAGCAGCCACAGGGGCATAACGCCAACTAATGAAAAACTGTTTTTT	CASSHRGITPTNEKLFF
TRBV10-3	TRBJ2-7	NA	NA	TGTGCCATCAGTGACAGAGACTACGAGCAGTACTTC	CAISDRDYEQYF
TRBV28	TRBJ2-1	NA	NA	TGTGCCAGCAGTTTTTTAAAGGGCCCGAGCTCCTACAATGAGCAGTTCTTC	CASSFLKGPSSYNEQFF
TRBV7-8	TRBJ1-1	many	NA	TGTGCCAGCAGCTTAGAGGAGGGGTGGGCTGAAGCTTTCTTT	CASSLEEGWAEAFF
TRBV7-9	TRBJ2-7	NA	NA	TGTGCCAGCAGCTTAGATCCTCTAGCTTCGAGCTACGAGCAGTACTTC	CASSLDPLASSYEQYF
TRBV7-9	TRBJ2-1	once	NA	TGTGCCAGCAGCTTACGCATAGGAGACAATGAGCAGTTCTTC	CASSLRIGDNEQFF
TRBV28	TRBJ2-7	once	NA	TGTGCCAGCAGTCAGACCCCGAGCTCCTACGAGCAGTACTTC	CASSQTPSSYEQYF
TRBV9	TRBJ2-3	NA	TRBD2	TGTGCCAGCAGCGTAGGGACTAGCGGGTTCACAGATACGCAGTATTTT	CASSVGTSGFTDTQYF
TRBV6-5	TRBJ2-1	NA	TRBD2	TGTGCCAGCAGTTACTCGGTAGCGGGAGTGGTTGAGCAGTTCTTC	CASSYSVAGVVEQFF
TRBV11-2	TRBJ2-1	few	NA	TGTGCCAGCAGCTCCACCGGGAATGAGCAGTTCTTC	CASSSTGNEQFF
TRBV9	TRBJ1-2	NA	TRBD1	TGTGCCAGCAGCGTAGGACAGGGGGCTAACTATGGCTACACCTTC	CASSVGQGANYGYTF
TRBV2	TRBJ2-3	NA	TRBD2	TGTGCCAGCAGGGTCCCTAGCGGGAGGTCAGATACGCAGTATTTT	CASRVPSGRSDTQYF
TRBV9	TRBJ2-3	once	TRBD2	TGTGCCAGCAGCTCCCATAGCGGGAGGGTGATAGATACGCAGTATTTT	CASSSHSGRVIDTQYF
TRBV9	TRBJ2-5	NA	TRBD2	TGTGCCAGCAGCGTAGAACTAGCGGGAGATCAAGAGACCCAGTACTTC	CASSVELAGDQETQYF
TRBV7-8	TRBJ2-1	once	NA	TGTGCCAGCAGCTTATCTTTGCGGGATGAGAACAATGAGCAGTTCTTC	CASSLSLRDENNEQFF
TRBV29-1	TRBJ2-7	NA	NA	TGCAGCGCCCTACACCGGGACGCGGCCTACGAGCAGTACTTC	CSALHRDAAYEQYF
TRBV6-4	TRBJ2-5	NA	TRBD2	TGTGCCAGCAGTGAGACTAGCGGAACTCAAGAGACCCAGTACTTC	CASSETSGTQETQYF
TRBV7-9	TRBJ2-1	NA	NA	TGTGCCAGCAGCTTAGTACGGGATACCTACAATGAGCAGTTCTTC	CASSLVRDTYNEQFF
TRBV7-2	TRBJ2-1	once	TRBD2	TGTGCCAGCAGCTCAAGACTAGCGGGGATCTCCTACAATGAGCAGTTCTTC	CASSSRLAGISYNEQFF
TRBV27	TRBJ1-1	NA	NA	TGTGCCAGCAGTCCCGGGACCCCGGTCAGAGGAGCTTTCTTT	CASSPGTPVRGAFF
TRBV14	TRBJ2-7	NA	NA	TGTGCCAGCAGCCAAGAACAGGGTAACTCCTACGAGCAGTACTTC	CASSQEQGNSYEQYF
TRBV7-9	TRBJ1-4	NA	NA	TGTGCCAATTCCCGGACCGAAATCAGTGAAAAACTGTTTTTT	CANSRTEISEKLFF
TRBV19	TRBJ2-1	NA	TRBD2	TGTGCCAGTAGTCCACGACTAGCTTCCTACAATGAGCAGTTCTTC	CASSPRLASYNEQFF
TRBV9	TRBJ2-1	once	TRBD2	TGTGCCAGCAGCGTAGCGGGAGGTTCCTACAATGAGCAGTTCTTC	CASSVAGGSYNEQFF
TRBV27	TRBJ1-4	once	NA	TGTGCCAGCGCAGACTGGCGAACCAGAACCGAAAAACTGTTTTTT	CASADWRTRTEKLFF
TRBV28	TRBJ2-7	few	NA	TGTGCCAGCAGGCCCAGGACCTCATACGAGCAGTACTTC	CASRPRTSYEQYF
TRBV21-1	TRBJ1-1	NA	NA	TGTGCCAGCAGCAAACCACAGATGCCGACTGAAGCTTTCTTT	CASSKPQMPTEAFF
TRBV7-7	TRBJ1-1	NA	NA	TGTGCCAGCAGCTTAGACCCCGACAGTGAAGCTTTCTTT	CASSLDPDSEAFF
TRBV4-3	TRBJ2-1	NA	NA	TGCGCCAGCAGCCAAGAGTTTGCAGGTCTCAATGAGCAGTTCTTC	CASSQEFAGLNEQFF
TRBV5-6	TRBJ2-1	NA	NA	TGTGCCAGCAGCTTGATCGCCGAGCAGTTCTTC	CASSLIAEQFF
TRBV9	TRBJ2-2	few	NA	TGTGCCAGCAGCGCCTGGACAAACACCGGGGAGCTGTTTTTT	CASSAWTNTGELFF
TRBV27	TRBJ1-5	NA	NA	TGTGCCAGCAGTTTATCACCGGCCAATCAGCCCCAGCATTTT	CASSLSPANQPQHF
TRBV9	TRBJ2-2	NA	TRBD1	TGTGCCAGCAGCGAATCGACAGGGGGTTTAGGCACCGGGGAGCTGTTTTTT	CASSESTGGLGTGELFF
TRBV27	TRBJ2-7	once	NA	TGTGCCAGCTTCAGGAACGACTACGAGCAGTACTTC	CASFRNDYEQYF
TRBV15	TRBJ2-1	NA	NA	TGTGCCACCAGCAGAGTGGCCGCTTACAATGAGCAGTTCTTC	CATSRVAAYNEQFF
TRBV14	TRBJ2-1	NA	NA	TGTGCCAGCAGCCCAGAAATGGGGGTTAATGAGCAGTTCTTC	CASSPEMGVNEQFF
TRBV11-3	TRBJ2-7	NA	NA	TGTGCCAGCAGCAACTCCCCCTACGAGCAGTACTTC	CASSNSPYEQYF
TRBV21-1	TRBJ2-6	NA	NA	TGTGCCAGCAGCCAGAGACTAGCGGGAGACTCTGGGGCCAACGTCCTGACTTTC	CASSQRLAGDSGANVLTF
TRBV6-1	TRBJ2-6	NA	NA	TGTGCCAGCAGGACAGGTACCGGCGTCCTGACTTTC	CASRTGTGVLTF
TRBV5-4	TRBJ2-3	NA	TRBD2	TGTGCCAGCAGCGGTGGCGGGAGATCGACAGATACGCAGTATTTT	CASSGGGRSTDTQYF
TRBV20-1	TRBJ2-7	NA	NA	TGCAGTGCTAGAGCGGCCGAGCAGTACTTC	CSARAAEQYF
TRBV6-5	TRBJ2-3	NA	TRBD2	TGTGCCAGCAGTTTTGAGTCTAGCGGTCGCACAGATACGCAGTATTTT	CASSFESSGRTDTQYF